This T cell receptor beta chain appears in the sequencing data of a study of post-analysis software for immune sequencing data. TCR beta cDNA libraries included unique molecular identifiers. TCRdb called the PCR reads again in MiXCR, with one record for every CDR3 protein. Found here are about 810,000 distinct CDR3 sequences, around 50% of them singletons; the top ten hold 4.6%. This clonotype was seen a handful of times. The antigen is not known. Study results and limitations: About 5 TRBV segments (TRBV5-6, TRBV5-1 and TRBV20-1 among them) occurred more frequently in patients than in controls.

V lost 3 bases to trimming and J lost 1 base, with 16 bases between them. CDR1 MNHNS and CDR2 SASEGT come from the germline V gene. This CDR3 is built from 16 residues. Material: blood. The chain combines TRBV6-1 with TRBJ2-7, with D perhaps assigned TRBD1 or TRBD2 (5 bases each). This TCR came from a girl between 5 and 17 years old with multiple sclerosis. CDR3 DNA sequence: TGTGCCAGCAGTGATCTCCCCGGGACGCCGTCCTACGAGCAGTACTTC. This sequence encodes CASSDLPGTPSYEQYF.